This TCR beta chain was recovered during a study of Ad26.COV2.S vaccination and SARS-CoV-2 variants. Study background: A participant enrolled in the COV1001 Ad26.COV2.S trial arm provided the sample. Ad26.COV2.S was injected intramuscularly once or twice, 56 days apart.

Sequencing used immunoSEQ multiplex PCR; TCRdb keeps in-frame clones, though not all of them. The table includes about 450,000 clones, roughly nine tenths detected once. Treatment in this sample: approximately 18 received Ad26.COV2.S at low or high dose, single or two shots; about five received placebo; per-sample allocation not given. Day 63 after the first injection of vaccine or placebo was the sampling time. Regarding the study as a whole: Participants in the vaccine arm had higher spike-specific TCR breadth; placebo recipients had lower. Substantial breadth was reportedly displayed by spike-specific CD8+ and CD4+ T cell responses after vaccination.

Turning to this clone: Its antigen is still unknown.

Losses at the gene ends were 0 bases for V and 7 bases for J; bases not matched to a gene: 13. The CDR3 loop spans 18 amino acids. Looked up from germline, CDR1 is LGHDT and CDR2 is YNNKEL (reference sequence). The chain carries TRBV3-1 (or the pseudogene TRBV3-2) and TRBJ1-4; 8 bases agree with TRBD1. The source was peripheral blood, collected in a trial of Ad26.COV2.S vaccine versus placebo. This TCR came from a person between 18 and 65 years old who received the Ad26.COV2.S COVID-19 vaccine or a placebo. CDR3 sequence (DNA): TGTGCCAGCAGCCAAGACCCGGGACAGGATGCGGATGGTGAAAAACTGTTTTTT. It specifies CASSQDPGQDADGEKLFF.